A single sample gave rise to the 20 T cell receptor beta chains below, sequenced in a study of cytomegalovirus exposure and HLA in healthy donors. PCR involved 60 Vbeta and 13 Jbeta primers. The protocol was immunoSEQ multiplex PCR, while the TCRdb copy is restricted to in-frame clones and leaves out a portion. The data show roughly 170,000 clones, less than 85% seen once. What was sequenced was PBMCs. Receptors originate from a male donor in good health and CMV-seronegative.

The sample holds one count of this clone. The V gene is TRBV5-1, the J gene TRBJ2-3; TRBD2 agrees at 11 bases. The trim removed 7 bases at V and 6 bases at J, leaving 10 bases unmatched. Germline CDR1 is SGHRS and CDR2 is YFSETQ. The CDR3 extends over 15 amino acids. CDR3 bases: TGCGCCAGCGCAACCGGAGGGACTAGCGGCGATACGCAGTATTTT. The encoded protein is CASATGGTSGDTQYF.

The rearrangement uses TRBV11-2 and TRBJ2-2, with 7 bases identical to TRBD1. With V trimmed by 4 bases and J by 7 bases, 6 bases remained unmatched. Per germline, CDR1 SGHAT and CDR2 FQNNGV. The CDR3 is 14 residues long. The CDR3 nucleotides read TGTGCCAGCAGCTCGACAGGGTTGGTCGGGGAGCTGTTTTTT. It yields the protein CASSSTGLVGELFF.

The chain has TRBV18 and TRBJ2-7; 9 bases are shared with TRBD1. With 3 bases clipped from V and 2 bases from J, the junction kept 5 bases outside the gene matches. The CDR3 loop spans 15 amino acids. Germline CDR1 KGHSH, CDR2 LQKENI. CDR3 DNA sequence: TGTGCCAGCTCACCGGTCCGGACAGGGGCCTACGAGCAGTACTTC. It translates to CASSPVRTGAYEQYF.

The V call is TRBV7-9, the J call TRBJ2-3; 7 positions match TRBD2. The V gene's germline CDR1 is SEHNR and CDR2 FQNEAQ (reference sequence). V was pared by 2 bases and J by 3 bases, with 5 bases of the junction left unmatched. CDR3 length: 15 amino acids. CDR3 residues: CASSLRGETTDTQYF. CDR3 coding DNA: TGTGCCAGCAGCTTACGGGGGGAGACAACAGATACGCAGTATTTT. Combining the CDR3 with reference TRBV7-9 and TRBJ2-3 gives the whole variable domain DTGVSQNPRHKITKRGQNVTFRCDPISEHNRLYWYRQTLGQGPEFLTYFQNEAQLEKSRLLSDRFSAERPKGSFSTLEIQRTEQGDSAMYLCASSLRGETTDTQYFGPGTRLTVL.

This clone was observed a few times. V and J are TRBV19 and TRBJ1-5; 9 bases map to TRBD1. Germline CDR1 and CDR2: LNHDA and SQIVND (reference sequence). There are 16 residues in the CDR3. The V and J ends lost 2 bases and 6 bases, in that order; junction bases with no gene match: 8. The CDR3 DNA reads TGTGCCAGTAGTATAAGGACAGGGGCGCGGGGTCAGCCCCAGCATTTT. Translation gives CASSIRTGARGQPQHF.

The genes are TRBV19 and TRBJ1-4, with D unresolved. V was clipped by 3 bases and J by 4 bases, with 12 bases between them. The CDR3 sequence is 15 residues long. Looked up from germline, CDR1 is LNHDA and CDR2 is SQIVND (reference sequence). CDR3 amino acids: CASSIGTAYNEKLFF. The CDR3 bases are TGTGCCAGTAGTATTGGCACAGCCTATAATGAAAAACTGTTTTTT. The complete variable domain, with remaining parts taken from reference TRBV19 and TRBJ1-4, reads DGGITQSPKYLFRKEGQNVTLSCEQNLNHDAMYWYRQDPGQGLRLIYYSQIVNDFQKGDIAEGYSVSREKKESFPLTVTSAQKNPTAFYLCASSIGTAYNEKLFFGSGTQLSVL.

V and J are TRBV2 and TRBJ1-2; D not certain. There are 11 residues in the CDR3. The germline V gene has CDR1 SNHLY and CDR2 FYNNEI. V was cut by 7 bases and J by 3 bases, with 6 bases left in between. The CDR3 DNA reads TGTGCCAGCACGAGGGACTATGGCTACACCTTC. It encodes CASTRDYGYTF.

The genes are TRBV9 and TRBJ2-3; 12 nucleotides align to TRBD2. In germline, CDR1 is SGDLS, CDR2 YYNGEE. V lost 3 bases and J lost 3; bases outside the gene matches: 2. This CDR3 region has 15 residues. CDR3 DNA: TGTGCCAGCAGCGAAGGGACTAGCGGGACAGATACGCAGTATTTT. Translated: CASSEGTSGTDTQYF.

This chain joins TRBV19 and TRBJ1-4; no clear D gene. Germline-derived CDR1 and CDR2 are LNHDA and SQIVND (reference sequence). V was trimmed by 6 bases and J by 0 bases, leaving 5 bases between them. This CDR3 is 13 amino acids long. DNA of the CDR3: TGTGCCAGTAGGCAGGCAACTAATGAAAAACTGTTTTTT. Encoded protein: CASRQATNEKLFF.

V and J are TRBV7-3 and TRBJ2-7, with TRBD1 as a possible D gene (5 bases). CDR3 length: 15 amino acids. V was clipped by 2 bases and J by 1 base, with 12 bases between them. The germline V gene encodes CDR1 SGHTA and CDR2 FQGTGA. The CDR3 loop is CASSLFERQSYEQYF. DNA of the CDR3: TGTGCCAGCAGCTTATTTGAGAGACAGTCCTACGAGCAGTACTTC.

The rearrangement links TRBV2 to TRBJ2-3; 11 bases line up with TRBD1. V shed 7 bases and J 4 bases; nucleotides not matched to a gene: 4. Germline CDR1 is SNHLY and CDR2 is FYNNEI. This CDR3 comprises 14 residues. DNA of the CDR3: TGTGCCAGCAATTGGGGACAGGGGGCAGATACGCAGTATTTT. The encoded protein is CASNWGQGADTQYF.

This chain links TRBV28 with TRBJ1-3, with D maybe TRBD1 (5 bases). Trimming shortened V by 5 bases and J by 0 bases, and 11 bases separated the two germline ends. Germline V gene data show CDR1 as MDHEN and CDR2 as SYDVKM. The CDR3 has 15 amino acids. The CDR3 nucleotides read TGTGCCAGCAGTCAGGGCAGGCCCTCTGGAAACACCATATATTTT. Translation: CASSQGRPSGNTIYF. Full variable domain (remainder filled in from reference TRBV28 and TRBJ1-3): DVKVTQSSRYLVKRTGEKVFLECVQDMDHENMFWYRQDPGLGLRLIYFSYDVKMKEKGDIPEGYSVSREKKERFSLILESASTNQTSMYLCASSQGRPSGNTIYFGEGSWLTVV.

The V gene is TRBV7-9, the J gene TRBJ1-6; 7 bases are shared with TRBD1. The CDR3 runs to 13 residues. J was trimmed by 10 bases and V by 5 bases; bases with no gene match: 5. The germline CDR1 and CDR2 sequences are SEHNR and FQNEAQ (reference sequence). For the CDR3, the DNA is TGTGCCAGCAGCACCTGGGACAGATCACCCCTCCACTTT. Protein product: CASSTWDRSPLHF.

A few counts support this clone. This chain joins TRBV2 and TRBJ1-2; D gene ambiguous. Germline V gene lookup returns CDR1 SNHLY and CDR2 FYNNEI. Trimming removed 4 bases from V and 2 bases from J, with 8 bases in between. The length of the CDR3 is 13 residues. The CDR3 DNA follows: TGTGCCAGCAGTGGAGTCGGGAACTATGGCTACACCTTC. Translation gives CASSGVGNYGYTF.

The genes are TRBV29-1 and TRBJ2-3; D perhaps matches TRBD2 (5 bases). CDR3 length: 13 amino acids. V was shortened by 7 bases and J by 1 base, with 12 bases between the two germline ends. Germline V gives CDR1 SQVTM, CDR2 ANQGSEA. The CDR3 loop is CSATPGGTDTQYF. The CDR3 coding sequence is TGCAGCGCCACCCCCGGGGGCACAGATACGCAGTATTTT.

Note on this clone: Other DNA sequences from this sample encode an identical CDR3 as well. V usage is TRBV7-2 and J usage is TRBJ1-2; maybe TRBD1 (5 bases). Germline V gene sequence: CDR1 SGHTA, CDR2 FQGNSA. The CDR3 has 15 residues. Trimming shortened V by 3 bases and J by 5 bases, and 16 bases separated the two germline ends. The CDR3 protein is CASSLGGGVVYGYTF. CDR3 coding DNA: TGTGCCAGCAGCTTGGGGGGAGGAGTGGTTTATGGCTACACCTTC. The full variable domain, rest sourced from reference TRBV7-2 and TRBJ1-2, is GAGVSQSPSNKVTEKGKDVELRCDPISGHTALYWYRQSLGQGLEFLIYFQGNSAPDKSGLPSDRFSAERTGGSVSTLTIQRTQQEDSAVYLCASSLGGGVVYGYTFGSGTRLTVV.

The V call is TRBV6-1, the J call TRBJ2-5; 14 bases are shared with TRBD2. The ends lost 9 bases at V and 4 bases at J; junction bases unmatched: 4. The CDR3 extends over 14 amino acids. Germline V gene data show CDR1 as MNHNS and CDR2 as SASEGT. CDR3 coding DNA: TGTGCCAGTAGACTAGCGGGGGGGGGAGAGACCCAGTACTTC. Translation: CASRLAGGGETQYF.

The chain uses TRBV7-3 and TRBJ1-2; 7 nucleotides agree with TRBD1. J lost 6 bases, V lost 4 bases, and 8 bases had no gene match. This CDR3 is 14 amino acids long. Per the germline V gene, CDR1 is SGHTA and CDR2 is FQGTGA. CDR3: CASSSNRGEDGYTF. The CDR3 DNA reads TGTGCCAGCAGCTCGAACAGGGGCGAAGATGGCTACACCTTC.

The V call is TRBV12-5, the J call TRBJ1-1; D unclear. The germline CDR1 and CDR2 sequences are LGHNT and FRNRAP. Trimming pared 5 bases from V and 5 bases from J, leaving 12 bases between. This CDR3 is 13 amino acids long. The DNA for the CDR3 is TGTGCTAGTGGTCCGAGAGCGGAAACTGAAGCTTTCTTT. Protein sequence: CASGPRAETEAFF.

J is TRBJ2-1 and V is TRBV29-1; 7 nucleotides line up with TRBD2. The CDR3 has 12 residues. V shed 7 bases and J 5 bases; nucleotides not matched to a gene: 5. In germline, CDR1 is SQVTM, CDR2 ANQGSEA. Written as DNA, the CDR3 is TGCAGCGGGGGGGGATCAAACAATGAGCAGTTCTTC. This sequence encodes CSGGGSNNEQFF.